This entry is about one TCR beta chain. The CDR3 length is 12 residues. With 7 bases removed from V and 5 bases from J, the gap between germline ends came to 10 bases. From germline, CDR1 is SGHTA and CDR2 FQGNSA. The record originates from a study of T cell changes during pregnancy in multiple sclerosis. Sequencing used immunoSEQ multiplex PCR; TCRdb keeps in-frame clones, though not all of them. This sample has 45,000 to 55,000 clones, with roughly 92% found just once. The chain recombines TRBV7-2 with TRBJ2-3, with unresolved D. The specimen comprised peripheral blood, sampled after pregnancy. The TCR originated in a female donor with multiple sclerosis, enrolled in a pregnancy study. The CDR3 is CASTPLRDTQYF. For the CDR3, the DNA is TGTGCCAGCACCCCTCTTCGAGATACGCAGTATTTT.